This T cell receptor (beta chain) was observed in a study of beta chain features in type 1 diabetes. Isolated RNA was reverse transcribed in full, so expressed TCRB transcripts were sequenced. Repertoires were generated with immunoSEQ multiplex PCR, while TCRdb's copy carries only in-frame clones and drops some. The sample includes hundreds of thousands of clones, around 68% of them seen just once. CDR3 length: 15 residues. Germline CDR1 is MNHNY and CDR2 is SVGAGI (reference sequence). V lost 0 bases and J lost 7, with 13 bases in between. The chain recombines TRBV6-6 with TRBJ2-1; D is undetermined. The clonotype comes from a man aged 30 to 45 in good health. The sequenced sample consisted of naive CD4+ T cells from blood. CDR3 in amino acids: CASSYSGYLYNEQFF. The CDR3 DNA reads TGTGCCAGCAGTTACTCAGGCTACTTGTATAATGAGCAGTTCTTC.